What follows are 31 T cell receptor beta chains derived from one specimen sequenced in a study of T cell changes during pregnancy in multiple sclerosis. Using immunoSEQ multiplex PCR, the repertoire was profiled, and TCRdb retains in-frame clones only, with some absent. The sample has some 99,000 clones; 85% to 95% are singletons. Sequenced material: peripheral blood, taken after pregnancy. The receptors come from a female donor with multiple sclerosis, enrolled in a pregnancy study.

This clone was picked up one time. The chain carries TRBV5-5 and TRBJ1-5; D call uncertain. The ends were cut back, 4 bases at V and 2 bases at J, with 13 bases in the middle. CDR1 SGHKS and CDR2 YYEKEE come from the germline V gene (reference sequence). This CDR3 has 15 residues. Written as DNA, the CDR3 is TGTGCCAGCAGCCTATCGGAGGAAGGCAATCAGCCCCAGCATTTT. It translates to CASSLSEEGNQPQHF.

J is TRBJ1-2 and V is TRBV6-1; D is possibly TRBD1 (6 bases). This CDR3 is 16 amino acids long. CDR1 is MNHNS, CDR2 SASEGT, per germline. Trimming removed 3 bases from V and 1 base from J, with 15 bases in between. The CDR3 DNA reads as TGTGCCAGCAGTGACTACGGGACACTCCTTAACTATGGCTACACCTTC. It is translated as CASSDYGTLLNYGYTF.

The chain uses TRBV15 and TRBJ2-1; 9 positions match TRBD2. CDR3 length: 15 amino acids. Germline CDR1 and CDR2: LNHNV and YYDKDF (reference sequence). V lost 8 bases to trimming and J lost 5 bases; unmatched junction nucleotides: 10. The CDR3 sequence: CATAPGLAVDNEQFF. CDR3 DNA sequence: TGTGCCACCGCCCCGGGACTAGCCGTAGACAATGAGCAGTTCTTC.

The rearrangement links TRBV25-1 to TRBJ1-6; D is undetermined. Trimming pared 7 bases from V and 7 bases from J, leaving 17 bases between. The CDR3 totals 15 residues. CDR1 is MGHDK and CDR2 is SYGVNS in the germline V gene. CDR3 loop: CASNPSGVRNSPLHF. In nucleotides, the CDR3 is TGTGCCAGCAACCCTAGCGGGGTGAGGAATTCACCCCTCCACTTT.

This chain links TRBV6-1 with TRBJ2-7; 8 nucleotides align to TRBD2. CDR1 and CDR2 from the germline V gene are MNHNS and SASEGT. J was trimmed by 2 bases and V by 7 bases; bases with no gene match: 4. This CDR3 region has 13 residues. The CDR3: CASKLAEAYEQYF. The DNA for the CDR3 is TGTGCCAGCAAACTAGCGGAGGCCTACGAGCAGTACTTC.

J is TRBJ2-1 and V is TRBV6-1; 7 bases match TRBD2. The J segment lost 4 bases and the V segment lost 11 bases, leaving 14 bases of the junction unmatched. The CDR3 is 15 residues long. Germline CDR1 MNHNS, CDR2 SASEGT. The DNA for the CDR3 is TGTGCCGGGAACCCCGGGGGAGGGGAATACAATGAGCAGTTCTTC. It is translated as CAGNPGGGEYNEQFF.

The chain uses TRBV7-9 and TRBJ2-1; D gene uncertain. The germline gives CDR1 SEHNR, CDR2 FQNEAQ (reference sequence). The V and J ends lost 1 base and 4 bases respectively, with 14 bases between them. This CDR3 is built from 16 residues. CDR3 nucleotides: TGTGCCAGCAGCTTAGAGAAACTTAGAAGATACAATGAGCAGTTCTTC. Translating it yields CASSLEKLRRYNEQFF.

The chain recombines TRBV27 with TRBJ2-7; 8 bases fit TRBD1. This CDR3 has 15 residues. V shed 5 bases, J shed 0 bases, and the junction held 6 bases outside the gene matches. The V gene's germline CDR1 is MNHEY and CDR2 SMNVEV (reference sequence). The CDR3 protein is CASSRQGIGSYEQYF. The DNA of the CDR3 is TGTGCCAGCAGTCGACAGGGGATAGGCTCCTACGAGCAGTACTTC.

The V call is TRBV30, the J call TRBJ2-7; 12 nucleotides match TRBD2. This CDR3 region has 14 residues. V shed 2 bases, J shed 6 bases, and the junction held 5 bases outside the gene matches. Germline V gives CDR1 GTSNPN, CDR2 SVGIG (reference sequence). The CDR3 bases are TGTGCCTGGAGTCGACTAGCGGGAGTTTCCGAGCAGTACTTC. This translates into CAWSRLAGVSEQYF.

J is TRBJ1-3 and V is TRBV18; 7 bases match TRBD1. The CDR3 has 16 residues. Germline V gives CDR1 KGHSH, CDR2 LQKENI. V shed 3 bases, J shed 0 bases, and the junction held 5 bases outside the gene matches. CDR3 bases: TGTGCCAGCTCACCGATAGGGACAGCCTCTGGAAACACCATATATTTT. It yields the protein CASSPIGTASGNTIYF.

V and J are TRBV6-5 and TRBJ1-2; D perhaps matches TRBD1 (5 bases). There are 14 residues in the CDR3. With 6 bases removed from V and 3 bases from J, the gap between germline ends came to 14 bases. The germline gives CDR1 MNHEY, CDR2 SVGAGI. CDR3 sequence (DNA): TGTGCCAGCAGCCCGAGACAGTTCTACTATGGCTACACCTTC. The encoded protein is CASSPRQFYYGYTF.

V usage is TRBV29-1 and J usage is TRBJ1-2; the D gene is possibly TRBD1 (5 bases). CDR3 length equals 11 residues. Germline V lookup: CDR1 SQVTM, CDR2 ANQGSEA. Trimming cost V 6 bases and J 6 bases, with 11 bases left between them. In nucleotides, the CDR3 is TGCAGCGTGCTGGCGGGGGATGGCTACACCTTC. Translation gives CSVLAGDGYTF.

This chain links TRBV6-1 with TRBJ2-5; TRBD2 agrees at 8 bases. J lost 6 bases, V lost 0 bases, and 6 bases had no gene match. The CDR3 totals 15 residues. The V gene's germline CDR1 is MNHNS and CDR2 SASEGT. The CDR3 sequence is CASSEAPSGSKTQYF. For the CDR3, the DNA is TGTGCCAGCAGTGAAGCTCCCAGCGGGAGTAAGACCCAGTACTTC.

The chain couples TRBV11-2 to TRBJ2-5, with a possible D match to TRBD2 (6 bases). Germline assignment: CDR1 SGHAT and CDR2 FQNNGV. Trimming took off 5 bases at V and 5 bases at J, with 15 bases between the two ends. The CDR3 is made up of 14 amino acids. CDR3: CASSDLGGGETQYF. DNA for the CDR3: TGTGCCAGCAGCGACCTAGGAGGAGGGGAGACCCAGTACTTC. The full variable domain, completed using reference TRBV11-2 and TRBJ2-5, is EAGVAQSPRYKIIEKRQSVAFWCNPISGHATLYWYQQILGQGPKLLIQFQNNGVVDDSQLPKDRFSAERLKGVDSTLKIQPAKLEDSAVYLCASSDLGGGETQYFGPGTRLLVL.

The chain is built from TRBV11-1 and TRBJ2-1, with 15 bases identical to TRBD2. The CDR3 runs 16 residues. Germline values: CDR1 SGHAT, CDR2 FQDESV (reference sequence). The J segment lost 7 bases and the V segment lost 5 bases, leaving 6 bases of the junction unmatched. CDR3 in DNA: TGTGCCAGCAGCGGGGGACTAGCGGGAGGTAAGAATGAGCAGTTCTTC. Protein: CASSGGLAGGKNEQFF.

V usage is TRBV15 and J usage is TRBJ2-7; D is possibly TRBD1 (5 bases). V lost 7 bases to trimming and J lost 0 bases, with 19 bases between them. CDR3 size: 16 residues. From germline, CDR1 is LNHNV and CDR2 YYDKDF (reference sequence). The CDR3 loop reads CATTSLPAGLSYEQYF. CDR3 DNA sequence: TGTGCCACCACCAGTCTTCCGGCAGGGCTCTCCTACGAGCAGTACTTC.

V is TRBV7-3 and J is TRBJ1-1; D unresolved. Germline CDR1 SGHTA, CDR2 FQGTGA. The CDR3 extends over 18 amino acids. V was shortened by 1 base and J by 4 bases, with 22 bases between the two germline ends. The DNA for the CDR3 is TGTGCCAGCAGCTTAAGCGGGCCTAGGGTGGCGTATGGCACTGAAGCTTTCTTT. Its protein product is CASSLSGPRVAYGTEAFF.

V gene TRBV18 combines with J gene TRBJ2-3; D is undetermined. Germline CDR1 KGHSH, CDR2 LQKENI. Trimming shortened V by 0 bases and J by 1 base, and 5 bases separated the two germline ends. The CDR3 spans 14 residues. CDR3 residues: CASSPPRGTDTQYF. CDR3 coding DNA: TGTGCCAGCTCACCACCGCGCGGCACAGATACGCAGTATTTT. Complete variable domain (other parts from reference TRBV18 and TRBJ2-3): NAGVMQNPRHLVRRRGQEARLRCSPMKGHSHVYWYRQLPEEGLKFMVYLQKENIIDESGMPKERFSAEFPKEGPSILRIQQVVRGDSAAYFCASSPPRGTDTQYFGPGTRLTVL.

This chain links TRBV7-9 with TRBJ2-7, with D maybe TRBD2 (5 bases). There are 14 residues in the CDR3. In germline, CDR1 is SEHNR, CDR2 FQNEAQ (reference sequence). Trimming took off 2 bases at V and 1 base at J, with 9 bases between the two ends. CDR3 in amino acids: CASSLRERSYEQYF. For the CDR3, the DNA is TGTGCCAGCAGCTTAAGGGAGCGGTCCTACGAGCAGTACTTC.

The chain joins TRBV9 to TRBJ2-7; 7 bases match TRBD2. CDR1 is SGDLS and CDR2 is YYNGEE in the germline V gene. The CDR3 sequence is 14 residues long. J lost 3 bases, V lost 3 bases, and 6 bases had no gene match. In DNA form, the CDR3 reads TGTGCCAGCAGCGCTTCCGGGACTAACTACGAGCAGTACTTC. Translated: CASSASGTNYEQYF. Combining the CDR3 with reference TRBV9 and TRBJ2-7 gives the whole variable domain DSGVTQTPKHLITATGQRVTLRCSPRSGDLSVYWYQQSLDQGLQFLIQYYNGEERAKGNILERFSAQQFPDLHSELNLSSLELGDSALYFCASSASGTNYEQYFGPGTRLTVT.

V and J are TRBV7-3 and TRBJ2-3; D is perhaps TRBD2 (6 bases). V lost 5 bases and J lost 0, with 15 bases in between. Germline V gene lookup returns CDR1 SGHTA and CDR2 FQGTGA. This CDR3 is built from 16 residues. CDR3 residues: CASSLRGGHSTDTQYF. Here the CDR3 DNA reads TGTGCCAGCAGCCTGAGGGGAGGACACAGCACAGATACGCAGTATTTT.

The chain recombines TRBV6-5 with TRBJ2-7; 8 bases line up with TRBD2. Germline CDR1 and CDR2: MNHEY and SVGAGI. The CDR3 loop spans 15 amino acids. Trimming at V came to 4 bases and at J to 0 bases, leaving 5 bases not matched to a gene. This CDR3 is CASSSPAGDSYEQYF. CDR3 sequence (DNA): TGTGCCAGCAGTTCGCCAGCGGGAGACTCCTACGAGCAGTACTTC.

The CDR3, as DNA: TGTGCCTGGCCCAGATACCCACACGAGCAGTACTTC. As protein: CAWPRYPHEQYF. The chain links TRBV30 to TRBJ2-7; unclear D gene. Germline lookup yields CDR1 GTSNPN and CDR2 SVGIG (reference sequence). This CDR3 is built from 12 residues. Trimming left V 5 bases short and J 5 bases short, with 13 bases between.

The V and J genes are TRBV9 and TRBJ1-2, with D unclear. CDR1 SGDLS and CDR2 YYNGEE come from the germline V gene. This CDR3 is 14 amino acids long. The germline V and J ends were trimmed by 2 bases and 7 bases, with 15 bases remaining between them. CDR3 sequence reads: CASSVGRTGGGYTF. Written as DNA, the CDR3 is TGTGCCAGCAGCGTCGGACGGACGGGAGGTGGCTACACCTTC.

The chain carries TRBV7-2 and TRBJ2-4; 7 bases line up with TRBD1. The germline gives CDR1 SGHTA, CDR2 FQGNSA. The ends lost 5 bases at V and 3 bases at J; junction bases unmatched: 4. The CDR3 is 14 amino acids. CDR3 residues: CASSTRDSKNIQYF. CDR3 coding DNA: TGTGCCAGCAGCACTCGGGACAGCAAAAACATTCAGTACTTC.

The rearrangement links TRBV4-2 to TRBJ2-6; TRBD2 matches at 7 bases. Germline V CDR1 and CDR2: LGHNA, YNFKEQ. Trimming at V came to 4 bases and at J to 1 base, leaving 1 base not matched to a gene. The CDR3 consists of 15 residues. CDR3 sequence: CASSLRGSGANVLTF. The CDR3 coding sequence is TGTGCCAGCAGCCTGCGGGGGTCTGGGGCCAACGTCCTGACTTTC.

The CDR3 sequence: CASRPFARGTEAFF. CDR3 in DNA: TGTGCCAGCAGGCCCTTCGCTAGAGGAACTGAAGCTTTCTTT. V usage is TRBV28 and J usage is TRBJ1-1; unclear D gene. V lost 6 bases and J lost 5, with 16 bases in between. CDR3 length: 14 amino acids. The germline V gene encodes CDR1 MDHEN and CDR2 SYDVKM.

This chain joins TRBV7-9 and TRBJ1-2; 8 nucleotides line up with TRBD1. This CDR3 comprises 14 residues. The germline V gene has CDR1 SEHNR and CDR2 FQNEAQ (reference sequence). V lost 10 bases and J lost 4; bases outside the gene matches: 11. The CDR3 bases are TGTGCCACCCAAGGGGGGACAGGAGGCTATGGCTACACCTTC. Its protein product is CATQGGTGGYGYTF.

This chain joins TRBV7-3 and TRBJ2-1; 12 nucleotides agree with TRBD2. CDR1 is SGHTA, CDR2 FQGTGA, per germline. Trimming at V came to 1 base and at J to 7 bases, leaving 2 bases not matched to a gene. The CDR3 is made up of 15 amino acids. The chain's CDR3 is CASSLRLAGVNEQFF. The CDR3 bases are TGTGCCAGCAGCTTAAGACTAGCGGGAGTAAATGAGCAGTTCTTC.

This sequence joins TRBV29-1 and TRBJ2-7; possibly TRBD1 for D (6 bases). Per germline, CDR1 SQVTM and CDR2 ANQGSEA. Trimming took 6 bases from V and 0 from J, leaving 18 bases between them. This CDR3 contains 15 residues. The CDR3 loop is CSVVTGTLSSYEQYF. In DNA form, the CDR3 reads TGCAGCGTCGTTACAGGGACCCTGAGCTCCTACGAGCAGTACTTC.

The chain combines TRBV7-3 with TRBJ1-1; D not certain. V was clipped by 2 bases and J by 10 bases, with 29 bases between them. The germline V gene encodes CDR1 SGHTA and CDR2 FQGTGA. The CDR3 sequence is 18 residues long. In DNA form, the CDR3 reads TGTGCCAGCAGCTTAGTTGGGATCGGAGGGAATCTCTTCTATTCAGCTTTCTTT. Its protein is CASSLVGIGGNLFYSAFF.